The 17 T cell receptor beta chains below were found in one sample sequenced in a study of monozygotic twins with cystic fibrosis. Some clones are missing from TCRdb's copy, which holds only in-frame ones; the method was immunoSEQ multiplex PCR. The repertoire holds about 10,000 clones, just over 99% seen once, with 0.41% in the top ten. Sample: blood. These receptors were taken from a man aged 18 to 35 with cystic fibrosis.

This clone was picked up one time. The V call is TRBV5-1, the J call TRBJ2-7; D unresolved. The CDR3 runs 13 residues. The germline V and J ends were trimmed by 7 bases and 0 bases, with 11 bases remaining between them. Germline values: CDR1 SGHRS, CDR2 YFSETQ. The CDR3: CASGEQTSYEQYF. The DNA for the CDR3 is TGCGCCAGCGGGGAACAGACCTCCTACGAGCAGTACTTC.

This chain links TRBV5-1 with TRBJ2-6, with 11 bases aligning to TRBD2. This CDR3 is built from 16 residues. V was clipped by 7 bases and J by 0 bases; unmatched bases: 3. The germline V gene encodes CDR1 SGHRS and CDR2 YFSETQ. The CDR3 region is CASATSGTSGANVLTF. DNA of the CDR3: TGCGCCAGCGCGACTAGCGGGACCTCTGGGGCCAACGTCCTGACTTTC.

The V and J genes are TRBV9 and TRBJ1-6; 8 positions agree with TRBD1. This CDR3 is built from 16 residues. V shed 3 bases and J 8 bases; nucleotides not matched to a gene: 10. Germline assignment: CDR1 SGDLS and CDR2 YYNGEE. This CDR3 reads CASSAGQGVRYSPLHF. In DNA, the CDR3 is TGTGCCAGCAGCGCAGGACAGGGAGTGAGATATTCACCCCTCCACTTT.

This sequence joins TRBV19 and TRBJ2-1, with D uncertain. The CDR3 consists of 14 residues. V dropped 3 bases and J dropped 0 bases, with 6 bases sitting between them. CDR1 and CDR2 (germline): LNHDA, SQIVND (reference sequence). The DNA of the CDR3 is TGTGCCAGTAGTATTGGTCTCTCCTACAATGAGCAGTTCTTC. It specifies CASSIGLSYNEQFF. The full variable domain, rest sourced from reference TRBV19 and TRBJ2-1, is DGGITQSPKYLFRKEGQNVTLSCEQNLNHDAMYWYRQDPGQGLRLIYYSQIVNDFQKGDIAEGYSVSREKKESFPLTVTSAQKNPTAFYLCASSIGLSYNEQFFGPGTRLTVL.

The CDR3 protein is CASSAGTNYGYTF. DNA of the CDR3: TGTGCCAGCAGCGCGGGGACTAACTATGGCTACACCTTC. The chain employs TRBV5-6 and TRBJ1-2; D gene ambiguous. The V gene's germline CDR1 is SGHDT and CDR2 YYEEEE. Trimming left V 4 bases short and J 0 bases short, with 7 bases between. This CDR3 is 13 amino acids long.

The rearrangement uses TRBV30 and TRBJ1-6; no reliable D call. Per the germline V gene, CDR1 is GTSNPN and CDR2 is SVGIG (reference sequence). The CDR3 is 13 residues long. V shed 5 bases and J shed 4 bases, with 9 bases lying between them. The CDR3 region is CAWELEYNSPLHF. In nucleotides, the CDR3 is TGTGCCTGGGAGCTGGAGTATAATTCACCCCTCCACTTT.

V and J are TRBV5-4 and TRBJ2-7, with D tentatively TRBD1 (5 bases). Trimming left V 0 bases short and J 3 bases short, with 10 bases between. CDR1 is SGHNT and CDR2 is YYREEE in the germline V gene (reference sequence). The CDR3 extends over 14 amino acids. CDR3 sequence (DNA): TGTGCCAGCAGCTTGGAAGGGGTCCACTACGAGCAGTACTTC. Translating gives CASSLEGVHYEQYF.

The chain combines TRBV7-9 with TRBJ1-1; D is ambiguous. Germline V CDR1 and CDR2: SEHNR, FQNEAQ (reference sequence). Trimming stripped 3 bases from V and 1 base from J, with 9 bases between. This CDR3 comprises 14 residues. The CDR3 bases are TGTGCCAGCAGCTTGGGAGGGAGGAACACTGAAGCTTTCTTT. It translates to CASSLGGRNTEAFF. Full variable domain (rest looked up from reference TRBV7-9 and TRBJ1-1): DTGVSQNPRHKITKRGQNVTFRCDPISEHNRLYWYRQTLGQGPEFLTYFQNEAQLEKSRLLSDRFSAERPKGSFSTLEIQRTEQGDSAMYLCASSLGGRNTEAFFGQGTRLTVV.

J is TRBJ1-3 and V is TRBV9; D gene ambiguous. The CDR3 has 13 residues. Trimming left V 7 bases short and J 0 bases short, with 8 bases between. CDR1 and CDR2 (germline): SGDLS, YYNGEE. The CDR3 loop reads CASGTLSGNTIYF. In DNA form, the CDR3 reads TGTGCCAGCGGTACACTCTCTGGAAACACCATATATTTT.

V usage is TRBV28 and J usage is TRBJ1-5; D gene ambiguous. The CDR3 covers 12 residues. V dropped 5 bases and J dropped 6 bases, with 8 bases sitting between them. Germline V gives CDR1 MDHEN, CDR2 SYDVKM. The CDR3 spells CASSPPSQPQHF. CDR3 coding DNA: TGTGCCAGCAGTCCCCCAAGTCAGCCCCAGCATTTT. Looking up the rest from reference TRBV28 and TRBJ1-5 gives the full variable domain: DVKVTQSSRYLVKRTGEKVFLECVQDMDHENMFWYRQDPGLGLRLIYFSYDVKMKEKGDIPEGYSVSREKKERFSLILESASTNQTSMYLCASSPPSQPQHFGDGTRLSIL.

The V call is TRBV4-3, the J call TRBJ1-2; 8 nucleotides align to TRBD1. CDR1 is LGHNA and CDR2 is YSLEER in the germline V gene. The CDR3 has 14 amino acids. The V and J ends lost 3 bases and 3 bases, in that order; junction bases with no gene match: 3. The CDR3 here is CASSQGQVHYGYTF. DNA of the CDR3: TGCGCCAGCAGCCAGGGACAGGTGCACTATGGCTACACCTTC.

V is TRBV5-1 and J is TRBJ1-4, with D perhaps matching TRBD1 (5 bases). The V gene lost 3 bases and the J gene lost 7 bases, with 10 bases spanning the gap. CDR3 size: 13 residues. Germline CDR1 and CDR2: SGHRS and YFSETQ. CDR3 residues: CASSWGTGEKLFF. CDR3 in DNA: TGCGCCAGCAGCTGGGGGACGGGTGAAAAACTGTTTTTT.

This chain joins TRBV7-2 and TRBJ1-1, with 7 bases identical to TRBD1. Unmatched junction bases numbered 0, after V lost 2 bases and J lost 0 bases. Germline CDR1 SGHTA, CDR2 FQGNSA. The CDR3 sequence is 14 residues long. The CDR3 sequence is CASSLQGVNTEAFF. The CDR3 DNA follows: TGTGCCAGCAGCTTACAGGGGGTGAACACTGAAGCTTTCTTT. The full variable domain, with the rest looked up from reference TRBV7-2 and TRBJ1-1, is GAGVSQSPSNKVTEKGKDVELRCDPISGHTALYWYRQSLGQGLEFLIYFQGNSAPDKSGLPSDRFSAERTGGSVSTLTIQRTQQEDSAVYLCASSLQGVNTEAFFGQGTRLTVV.

The chain has TRBV5-4 and TRBJ1-2, with a possible D match to TRBD1 (6 bases). The germline V gene has CDR1 SGHNT and CDR2 YYREEE (reference sequence). Between the trimmed V and J ends, which lost 0 bases and 3 bases, there was a span of 15 bases. The CDR3 sequence is 16 residues long. The CDR3 region has the DNA TGTGCCAGCAGCTTGGCCGGGGGCCCCCATTACTATGGCTACACCTTC. Amino acids: CASSLAGGPHYYGYTF.

The chain is built from TRBV5-5 and TRBJ1-1; possibly TRBD1 for D (5 bases). The CDR3 consists of 13 residues. Germline V gives CDR1 SGHKS, CDR2 YYEKEE (reference sequence). The V end was cut by 5 bases, the J end by 11 bases, with 19 bases between. CDR3 sequence reads: CASSQMGPRGAFF. DNA of the CDR3: TGTGCCAGCAGTCAAATGGGTCCTCGGGGGGCTTTCTTT.

V usage is TRBV27 and J usage is TRBJ1-1; D gene ambiguous. Germline CDR1 is MNHEY and CDR2 is SMNVEV (reference sequence). The V end was cut by 1 base, the J end by 4 bases, with 10 bases between. The CDR3 is 14 amino acids. The CDR3 DNA reads TGTGCCAGCAGTTTATATGGAGCTGGCACTGAAGCTTTCTTT. This codes for CASSLYGAGTEAFF.

The chain is built from TRBV6-5 and TRBJ2-2; 9 bases line up with TRBD1. The trim removed 2 bases at V and 3 bases at J, leaving 1 base unmatched. The CDR3 extends over 15 amino acids. From germline, CDR1 is MNHEY and CDR2 SVGAGI. CDR3 sequence reads: CASSYGQGYTGELFF. CDR3 bases: TGTGCCAGCAGTTACGGACAGGGGTACACCGGGGAGCTGTTTTTT.